This entry features one T cell receptor beta chain sequence. Cohort placement rested on clinical history that participants reported themselves. Germline-derived CDR1 and CDR2 are SQVTM and ANQGSEA. Trimming took off 7 bases at V and 4 bases at J, with 13 bases between the two ends. The CDR3 covers 12 residues. Authors' processing steps: Amplification from reference gene primers served as the basis for estimated nucleated cell counts. The assay was immunoSEQ multiplex PCR, and TCRdb's table has in-frame clones only and misses some. V, J and clone size are those of that table, while D and trimming were read from the DNA. The sample contains about 360,000 clones, roughly 88% of which appear only once. This record belongs to a study of blood T cell repertoires in COVID-19. Background on the study: The United States, Italy and Spain provided the acute and convalescent COVID-19 samples. Sources were T cells, B-cell-depleted T cells, or PBMCs; the material itself was cDNA or gDNA.

Material for sequencing was PBMCs or T cells enriched from blood (not recorded which). V is TRBV29-1 and J is TRBJ2-5; TRBD1 is a possible D gene (6 bases). The sequence was obtained from a woman aged 40 to 50 with acute COVID-19. CDR3 sequence (DNA): TGCAGCGGAACCGGACAGCTAGAGACCCAGTACTTC. Translated, it gives CSGTGQLETQYF.